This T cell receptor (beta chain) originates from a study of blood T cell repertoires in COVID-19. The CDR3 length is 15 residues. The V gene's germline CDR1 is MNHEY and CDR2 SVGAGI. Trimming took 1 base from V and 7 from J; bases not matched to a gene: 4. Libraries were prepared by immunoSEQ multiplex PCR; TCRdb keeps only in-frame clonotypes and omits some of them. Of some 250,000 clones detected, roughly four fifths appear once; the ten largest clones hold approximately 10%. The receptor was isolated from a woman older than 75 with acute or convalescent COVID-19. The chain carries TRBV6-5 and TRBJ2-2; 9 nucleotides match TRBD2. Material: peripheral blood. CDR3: CASSYWRGGVGELFF. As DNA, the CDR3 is TGTGCCAGCAGTTACTGGCGGGGGGGCGTCGGGGAGCTGTTTTTT.